This T cell receptor beta chain was retrieved from a study of monozygotic twins with inflammatory bowel disease. TCRdb derives one entry per CDR3 protein from the 5' RACE reads, leaving out DNA. The ten most abundant clones cover around 2.3% of a sample with a few hundred thousand distinct CDR3 sequences. Germline lookup yields CDR1 MNHEY and CDR2 SMNVEV (reference sequence). The CDR3 consists of 15 residues. Worth noting for this clonotype: What it binds is not known.

General study findings and limits: Healthy twins shared more clonotypes with others than IBD patients, most markedly active ones.

The chain recombines TRBV27 with TRBJ1-6; TCRdb picks TRBD1, but there is no DNA to check that call. This clonotype originated in a human donor with ulcerative colitis or Crohn's disease, or a healthy co-twin of an affected twin (not recorded which). The sequenced sample was blood. CDR3 protein: CASRPTGTGGSPLHF.